This T cell receptor (beta chain) was identified in a study of blood T cell repertoires in COVID-19. Clones were read by immunoSEQ multiplex PCR, and TCRdb kept only the in-frame ones, dropping some. The sample holds 150,000 to 160,000 clones; around 80% are singletons and the top ten take roughly 0.52%. From germline, CDR1 is GTSNPN and CDR2 SVGIG (reference sequence). Trimming took off 0 bases at V and 6 bases at J, with 14 bases between the two ends. The CDR3 has 14 amino acids. The chain links TRBV30 to TRBJ1-2; D might be TRBD1 (5 bases). The sample taken for sequencing was peripheral blood. The receptor was isolated from a man between 60 and 75 years old with acute or convalescent COVID-19. The CDR3 DNA follows: TGTGCCTGGAGTGTCCCCCCGGCAGGGAATGGCTACACCTTC. It yields the protein CAWSVPPAGNGYTF.